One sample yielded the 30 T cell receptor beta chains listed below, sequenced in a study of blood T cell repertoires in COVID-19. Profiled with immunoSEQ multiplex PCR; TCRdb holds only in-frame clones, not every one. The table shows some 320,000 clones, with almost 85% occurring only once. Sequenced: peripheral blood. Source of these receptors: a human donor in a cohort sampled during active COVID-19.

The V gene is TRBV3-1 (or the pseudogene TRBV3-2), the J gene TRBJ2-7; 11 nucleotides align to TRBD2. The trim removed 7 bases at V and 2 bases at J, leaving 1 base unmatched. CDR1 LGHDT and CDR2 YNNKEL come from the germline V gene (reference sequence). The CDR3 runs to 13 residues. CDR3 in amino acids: CASKTSGAYEQYF. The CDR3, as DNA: TGTGCCAGCAAGACTAGCGGGGCCTACGAGCAGTACTTC.

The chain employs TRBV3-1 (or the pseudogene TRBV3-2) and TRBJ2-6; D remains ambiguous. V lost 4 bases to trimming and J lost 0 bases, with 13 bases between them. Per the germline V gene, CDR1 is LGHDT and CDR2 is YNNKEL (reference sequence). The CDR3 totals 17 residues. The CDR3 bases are TGTGCCAGCAGCCTCCTCAGCCGCGGCTCTGGGGCCAACGTCCTGACTTTC. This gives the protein CASSLLSRGSGANVLTF.

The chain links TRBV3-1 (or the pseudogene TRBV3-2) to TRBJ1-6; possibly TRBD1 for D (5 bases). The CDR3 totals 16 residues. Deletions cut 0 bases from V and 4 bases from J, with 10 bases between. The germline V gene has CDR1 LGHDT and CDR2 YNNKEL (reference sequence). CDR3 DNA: TGTGCCAGCAGCCAAGAGGGGCAGGAGTATAATTCACCCCTCCACTTT. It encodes CASSQEGQEYNSPLHF.

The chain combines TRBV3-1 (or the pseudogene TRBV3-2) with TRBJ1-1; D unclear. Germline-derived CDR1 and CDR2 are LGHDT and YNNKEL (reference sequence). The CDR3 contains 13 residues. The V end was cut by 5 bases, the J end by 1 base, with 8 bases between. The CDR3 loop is CASSDEQNTEAFF. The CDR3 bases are TGTGCCAGCAGCGATGAGCAGAACACTGAAGCTTTCTTT.

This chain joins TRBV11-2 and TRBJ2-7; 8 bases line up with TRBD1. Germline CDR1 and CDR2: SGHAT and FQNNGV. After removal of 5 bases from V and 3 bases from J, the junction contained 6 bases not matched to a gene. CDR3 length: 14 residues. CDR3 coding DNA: TGTGCCAGCAGCCGCAGGGGGCCAGGCTACGAGCAGTACTTC. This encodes CASSRRGPGYEQYF.

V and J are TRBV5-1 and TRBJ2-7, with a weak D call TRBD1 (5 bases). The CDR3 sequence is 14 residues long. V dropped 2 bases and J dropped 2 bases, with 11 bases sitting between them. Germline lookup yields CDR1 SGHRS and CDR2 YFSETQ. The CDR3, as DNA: TGCGCCAGCAGCTTAGGACAAACCACCTACGAGCAGTACTTC. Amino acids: CASSLGQTTYEQYF.

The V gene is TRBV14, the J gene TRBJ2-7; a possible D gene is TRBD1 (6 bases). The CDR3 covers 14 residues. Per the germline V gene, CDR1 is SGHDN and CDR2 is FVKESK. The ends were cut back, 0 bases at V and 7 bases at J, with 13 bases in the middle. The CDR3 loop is CASSQENRVGEQYF. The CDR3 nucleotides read TGTGCCAGCAGCCAAGAAAACAGGGTTGGAGAGCAGTACTTC. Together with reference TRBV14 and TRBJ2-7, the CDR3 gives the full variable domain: EAGVTQFPSHSVIEKGQTVTLRCDPISGHDNLYWYRRVMGKEIKFLLHFVKESKQDESGMPNNRFLAERTGGTYSTLKVQPAELEDSGVYFCASSQENRVGEQYFGPGTRLTVT.

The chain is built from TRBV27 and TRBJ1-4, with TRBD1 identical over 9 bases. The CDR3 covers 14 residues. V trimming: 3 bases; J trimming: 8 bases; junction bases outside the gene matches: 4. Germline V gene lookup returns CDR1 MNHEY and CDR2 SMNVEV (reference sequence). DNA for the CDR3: TGTGCCAGCAGTTTTGACAGGGGGAAGGAAAAACTGTTTTTT. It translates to CASSFDRGKEKLFF.

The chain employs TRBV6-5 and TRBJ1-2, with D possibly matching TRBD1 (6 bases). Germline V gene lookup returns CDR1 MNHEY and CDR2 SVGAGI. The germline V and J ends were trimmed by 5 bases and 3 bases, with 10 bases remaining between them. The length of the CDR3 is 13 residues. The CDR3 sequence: CASSPGQHYGYTF. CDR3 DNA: TGTGCCAGCAGTCCTGGACAGCACTATGGCTACACCTTC.

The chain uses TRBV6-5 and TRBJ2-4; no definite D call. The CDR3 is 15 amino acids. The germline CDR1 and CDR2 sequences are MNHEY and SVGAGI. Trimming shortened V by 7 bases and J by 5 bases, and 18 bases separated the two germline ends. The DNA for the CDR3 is TGTGCCAGCAAGCCCTCCCAGAGCGCCCAAAACATTCAGTACTTC. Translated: CASKPSQSAQNIQYF.

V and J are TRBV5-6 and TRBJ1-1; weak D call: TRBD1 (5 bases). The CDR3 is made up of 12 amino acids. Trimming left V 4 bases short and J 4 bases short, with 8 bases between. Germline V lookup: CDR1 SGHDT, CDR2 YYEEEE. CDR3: CASSQGLTEAFF. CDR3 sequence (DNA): TGTGCCAGCAGCCAGGGACTCACTGAAGCTTTCTTT.

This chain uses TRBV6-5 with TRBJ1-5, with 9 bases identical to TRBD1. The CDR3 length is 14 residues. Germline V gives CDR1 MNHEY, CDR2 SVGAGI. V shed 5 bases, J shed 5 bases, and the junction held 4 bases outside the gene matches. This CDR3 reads CASSRQGEDQPQHF. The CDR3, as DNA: TGTGCCAGCAGTCGACAGGGGGAGGATCAGCCCCAGCATTTT.

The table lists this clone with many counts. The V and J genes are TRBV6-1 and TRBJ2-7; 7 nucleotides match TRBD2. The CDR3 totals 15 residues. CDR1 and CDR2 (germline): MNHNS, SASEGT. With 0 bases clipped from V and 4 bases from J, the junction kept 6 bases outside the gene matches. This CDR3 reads CASSEAATSRYEQYF. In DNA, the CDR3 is TGTGCCAGCAGTGAAGCGGCGACTAGCCGGTACGAGCAGTACTTC.

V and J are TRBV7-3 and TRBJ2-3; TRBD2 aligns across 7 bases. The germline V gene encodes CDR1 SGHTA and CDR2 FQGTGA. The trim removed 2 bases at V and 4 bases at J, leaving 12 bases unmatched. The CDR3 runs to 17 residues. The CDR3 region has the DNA TGTGCCAGCAGCTTACGGGGCGGGGGAATAGGCGCAGATACGCAGTATTTT. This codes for CASSLRGGGIGADTQYF. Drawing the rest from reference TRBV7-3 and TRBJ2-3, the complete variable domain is GAGVSQTPSNKVTEKGKYVELRCDPISGHTALYWYRQSLGQGPEFLIYFQGTGAADDSGLPNDRFFAVRPEGSVSTLKIQRTERGDSAVYLCASSLRGGGIGADTQYFGPGTRLTVL.

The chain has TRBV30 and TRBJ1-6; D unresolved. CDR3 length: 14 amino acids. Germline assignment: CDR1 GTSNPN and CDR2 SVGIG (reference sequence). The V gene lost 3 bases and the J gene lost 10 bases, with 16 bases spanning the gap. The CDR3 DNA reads TGTGCCTGGAGATCGGACTCCAAGGGCTCACCCCTCCACTTT. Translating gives CAWRSDSKGSPLHF. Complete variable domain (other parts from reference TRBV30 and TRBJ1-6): SQTIHQWPATLVQPVGSPLSLECTVEGTSNPNLYWYRQAAGRGLQLLFYSVGIGQISSEVPQNLSASRPQDRQFILSSKKLLLSDSGFYLCAWRSDSKGSPLHFGNGTRLTVT.

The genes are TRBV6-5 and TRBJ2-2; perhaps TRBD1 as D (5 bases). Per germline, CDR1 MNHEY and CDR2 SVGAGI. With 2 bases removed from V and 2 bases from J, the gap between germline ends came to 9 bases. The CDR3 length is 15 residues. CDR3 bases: TGTGCCAGCAGTTACGGTGACAGCAACACCGGGGAGCTGTTTTTT. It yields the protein CASSYGDSNTGELFF.

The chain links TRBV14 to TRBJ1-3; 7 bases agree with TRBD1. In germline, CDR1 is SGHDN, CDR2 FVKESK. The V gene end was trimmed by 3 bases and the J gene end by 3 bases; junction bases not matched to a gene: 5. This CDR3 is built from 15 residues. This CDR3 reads CASSQPGTVGNTIYF. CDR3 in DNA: TGTGCCAGCAGCCAGCCGGGGACAGTTGGAAACACCATATATTTT.

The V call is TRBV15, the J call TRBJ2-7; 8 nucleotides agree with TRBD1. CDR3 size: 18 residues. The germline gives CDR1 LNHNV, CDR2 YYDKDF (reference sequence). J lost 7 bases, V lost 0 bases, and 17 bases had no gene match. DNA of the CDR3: TGTGCCACCAGCAGAGATGGTCAAGGACGGACAGGGATGGGGGAGCAGTACTTC. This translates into CATSRDGQGRTGMGEQYF.

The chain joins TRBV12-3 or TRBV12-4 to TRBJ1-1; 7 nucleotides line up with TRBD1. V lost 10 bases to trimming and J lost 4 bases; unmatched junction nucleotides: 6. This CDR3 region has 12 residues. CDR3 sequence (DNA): TGTGCCACCGCAGGGGGTGTCACTGAAGCTTTCTTT. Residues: CATAGGVTEAFF.

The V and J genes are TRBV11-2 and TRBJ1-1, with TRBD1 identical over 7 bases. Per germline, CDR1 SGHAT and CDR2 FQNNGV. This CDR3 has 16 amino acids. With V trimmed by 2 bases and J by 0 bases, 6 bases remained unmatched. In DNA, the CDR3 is TGTGCCAGCAGCTTATGGTTGGGACAGTTGAACACTGAAGCTTTCTTT. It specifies CASSLWLGQLNTEAFF.

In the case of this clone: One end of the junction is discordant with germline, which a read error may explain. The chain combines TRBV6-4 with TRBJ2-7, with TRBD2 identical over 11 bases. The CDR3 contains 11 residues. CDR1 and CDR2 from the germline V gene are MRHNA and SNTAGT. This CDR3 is CASSAGTSGFF. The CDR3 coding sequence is TGTGCCAGCAGTGCGGGGACTAGCGGATTCTTC.

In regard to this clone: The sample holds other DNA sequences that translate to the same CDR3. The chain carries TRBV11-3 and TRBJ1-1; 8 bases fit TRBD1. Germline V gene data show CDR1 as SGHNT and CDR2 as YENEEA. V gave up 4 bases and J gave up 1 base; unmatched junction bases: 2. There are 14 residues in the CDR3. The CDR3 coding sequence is TGTGCCAGCAGCTCAGGACAGGGGAACACTGAAGCTTTCTTT. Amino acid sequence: CASSSGQGNTEAFF.

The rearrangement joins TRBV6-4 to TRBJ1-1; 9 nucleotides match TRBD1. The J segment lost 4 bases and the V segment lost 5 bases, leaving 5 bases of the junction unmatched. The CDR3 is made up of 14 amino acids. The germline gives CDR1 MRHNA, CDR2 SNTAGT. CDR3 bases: TGTGCCAGCAGTCCGACAGGGGGAGTCACTGAAGCTTTCTTT. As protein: CASSPTGGVTEAFF.

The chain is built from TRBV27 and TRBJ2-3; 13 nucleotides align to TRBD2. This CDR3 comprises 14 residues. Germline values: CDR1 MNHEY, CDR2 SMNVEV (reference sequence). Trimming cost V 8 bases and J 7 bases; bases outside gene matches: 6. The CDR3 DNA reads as TGTGCCAGCCAACTAGCGGGGGGGCCAAATACGCAGTATTTT. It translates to CASQLAGGPNTQYF.

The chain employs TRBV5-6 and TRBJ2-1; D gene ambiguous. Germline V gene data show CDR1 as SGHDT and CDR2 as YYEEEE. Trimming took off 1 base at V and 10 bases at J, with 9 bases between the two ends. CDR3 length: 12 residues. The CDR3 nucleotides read TGTGCCAGCAGCTTGTTTAGCCCCGAGCAGTTCTTC. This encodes CASSLFSPEQFF.

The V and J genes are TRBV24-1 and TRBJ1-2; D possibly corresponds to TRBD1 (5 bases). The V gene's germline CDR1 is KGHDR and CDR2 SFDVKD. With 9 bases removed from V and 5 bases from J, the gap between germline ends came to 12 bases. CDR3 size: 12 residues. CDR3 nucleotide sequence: TGTGCCACCGGGGGAGGCCAGTATGGCTACACCTTC. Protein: CATGGGQYGYTF.

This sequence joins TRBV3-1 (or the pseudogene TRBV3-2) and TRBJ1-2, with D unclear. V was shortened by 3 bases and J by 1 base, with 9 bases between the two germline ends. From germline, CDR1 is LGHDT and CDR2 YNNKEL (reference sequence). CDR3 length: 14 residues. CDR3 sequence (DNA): TGTGCCAGCAGCCACGAGGGAATTAACTATGGCTACACCTTC. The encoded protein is CASSHEGINYGYTF.

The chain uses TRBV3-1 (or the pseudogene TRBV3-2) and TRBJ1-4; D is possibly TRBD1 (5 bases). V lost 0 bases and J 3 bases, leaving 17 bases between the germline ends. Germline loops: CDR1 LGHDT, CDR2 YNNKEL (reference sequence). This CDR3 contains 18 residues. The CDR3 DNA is TGTGCCAGCAGCCAAGATAAAATCGACAGTGACCCTAATGAAAAACTGTTTTTT. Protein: CASSQDKIDSDPNEKLFF.

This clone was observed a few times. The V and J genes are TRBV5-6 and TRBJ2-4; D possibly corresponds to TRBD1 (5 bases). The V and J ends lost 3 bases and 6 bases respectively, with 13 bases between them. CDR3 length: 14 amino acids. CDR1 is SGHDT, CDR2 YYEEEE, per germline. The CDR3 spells CASSSTGSPNIQYF. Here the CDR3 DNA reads TGTGCCAGCAGCTCAACAGGTTCCCCAAACATTCAGTACTTC.

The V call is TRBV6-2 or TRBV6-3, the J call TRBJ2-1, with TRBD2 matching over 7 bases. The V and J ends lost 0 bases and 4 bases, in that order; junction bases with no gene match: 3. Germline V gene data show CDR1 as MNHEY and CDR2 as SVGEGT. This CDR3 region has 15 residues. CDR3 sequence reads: CASSYSGLQYNEQFF. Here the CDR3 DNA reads TGTGCCAGCAGTTACTCGGGACTACAATACAATGAGCAGTTCTTC.